The clone carrying this T cell receptor (beta chain) occurred many times. What it recognizes is unknown. The sample comes from a study of T cell repertoires in cytomegalovirus infection. Study findings and constraints: CMV-specific TCR beta clonotypes restricted by HLA-C dominated the ex vivo response.

CDR3 length: 15 residues. V was cut by 0 bases and J by 7 bases, with 14 bases left in between. The germline V gene has CDR1 SGHTA and CDR2 FQGNSA. TCRdb analysed the reads with MiXCR anew, one entry per CDR3 protein. The sample has some 350,000 distinct CDR3 sequences, approximately 18% seen once. This sequence originates from a human donor in good health (CMV status not recorded). Some clones in this sample may be carry-over from other donors' samples. The specimen sequenced was PBMCs. The rearrangement uses TRBV7-2 and TRBJ2-3; weak D call: TRBD1 (5 bases). This CDR3 reads CASSLAGARGYTQYF. CDR3 coding DNA: TGTGCCAGCAGCTTAGCAGGGGCCAGAGGATATACGCAGTATTTT.